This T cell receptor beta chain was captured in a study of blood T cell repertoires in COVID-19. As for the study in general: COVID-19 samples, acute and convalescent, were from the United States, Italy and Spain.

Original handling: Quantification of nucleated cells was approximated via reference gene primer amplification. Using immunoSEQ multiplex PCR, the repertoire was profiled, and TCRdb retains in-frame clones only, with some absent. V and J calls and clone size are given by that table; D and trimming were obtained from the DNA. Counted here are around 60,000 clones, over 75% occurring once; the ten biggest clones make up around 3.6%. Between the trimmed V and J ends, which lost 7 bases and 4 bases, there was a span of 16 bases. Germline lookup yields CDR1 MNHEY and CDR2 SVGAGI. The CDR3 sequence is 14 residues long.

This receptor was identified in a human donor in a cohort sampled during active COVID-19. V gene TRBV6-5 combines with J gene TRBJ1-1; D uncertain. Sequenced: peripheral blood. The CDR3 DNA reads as TGTGCCAGCATCACCAATCTTGAGGGCACTGAAGCTTTCTTT. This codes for CASITNLEGTEAFF.